The 29 T cell receptor beta chains below were found in one sample sequenced in a study of shared clonotypes between healthy human individuals. Some clones are missing from TCRdb's copy, which holds only in-frame ones; the method was immunoSEQ multiplex PCR. The table has some 2 million clones, 85% to 95% seen once. Sequenced: naive CD4+ T cells sorted from blood. Sample subset: CD45RA+ positively selected. The origin of the receptors is a man between 18 and 29 years old in good health.

Remarks on this clone: Other DNA sequences within the sample encode an identical CDR3. J is TRBJ2-7 and V is TRBV18; D call uncertain. The CDR3 extends over 13 amino acids. Between the trimmed V and J ends, which lost 6 bases and 0 bases, there was a span of 9 bases. Germline V CDR1 and CDR2: KGHSH, LQKENI. The CDR3 nucleotides read TGTGCCAGCTCGCCGCTTTCCTCCTACGAGCAGTACTTC. This gives the protein CASSPLSSYEQYF.

The J gene is TRBJ2-5, the V gene TRBV11-3; a possible D gene is TRBD2 (7 bases). The V and J ends lost 5 bases and 3 bases respectively, with 16 bases between them. This CDR3 has 15 residues. In germline, CDR1 is SGHNT, CDR2 YENEEA. For the CDR3, the DNA is TGTGCCAGCAGCCTACAGGGTCGGGAGGAAGAGACCCAGTACTTC. Its translation is CASSLQGREEETQYF.

This clone was detected only a few times. The rearrangement links TRBV15 to TRBJ1-4; TRBD1 matches 9 bases. The germline gives CDR1 LNHNV, CDR2 YYDKDF (reference sequence). There are 17 residues in the CDR3. With V trimmed by 1 base and J by 2 bases, 5 bases remained unmatched. CDR3 protein: CATSRGGQGVTNEKLFF. The DNA for the CDR3 is TGTGCCACCAGCAGAGGGGGACAGGGAGTGACTAATGAAAAACTGTTTTTT.

J is TRBJ1-2 and V is TRBV5-6, with 8 positions matching TRBD1. The CDR3 runs to 14 residues. V was pared by 3 bases and J by 5 bases, with 6 bases of the junction left unmatched. Germline lookup yields CDR1 SGHDT and CDR2 YYEEEE. The DNA for the CDR3 is TGTGCCAGCAGCTCGACAGGGGAAGGGTATGGCTACACCTTC. Translated: CASSSTGEGYGYTF.

This clone turned up a few times. The chain has TRBV30 and TRBJ2-5, with 8 bases lining up with TRBD1. The J call may be in error: the DNA end matches TRBJ2-7 better. CDR1 and CDR2 (germline): GTSNPN, SVGIG (reference sequence). This CDR3 comprises 13 residues. The CDR3, as DNA: TGTGCCTGGATGCAGGACAGGGACTACGAGCAGTACTTC. It codes for CAWMQDRDYEQYF.

Comment on this clone: This sample includes further DNA sequences coding for the same CDR3. The V and J genes are TRBV18 and TRBJ2-1; the D is unclear. The V end lost 0 bases, the J end lost 4 bases, and 4 bases lay between the germline ends. CDR3 size: 13 residues. The V gene's germline CDR1 is KGHSH and CDR2 LQKENI. The CDR3 DNA is TGTGCCAGCTCACCACCTTCGTACAATGAGCAGTTCTTC. Protein: CASSPPSYNEQFF.

Of note for this clone: Other nucleotide sequences in the sample specify the same CDR3. The chain employs TRBV10-1 and TRBJ1-1; D is possibly TRBD1 (6 bases). Trimming removed 6 bases at V and 2 bases at J, with 10 bases between. In germline, CDR1 is WNHNN, CDR2 SYGVQD (reference sequence). This CDR3 comprises 13 residues. The CDR3 sequence is CASRDSLNTEAFF. The DNA of the CDR3 is TGCGCCAGCAGGGACAGTCTCAACACTGAAGCTTTCTTT.

The CDR3 DNA is TGTGCCAGCAGCGGGCGGGGGGAGACCCAGTACTTC. Amino acids: CASSGRGETQYF. The rearrangement links TRBV27 to TRBJ2-5; 7 bases line up with TRBD2. The germline CDR1 and CDR2 sequences are MNHEY and SMNVEV (reference sequence). The CDR3 sequence is 12 residues long. Trimming removed 6 bases from V and 5 bases from J; junction bases left unmatched: 3.

The count of this clone is one. This chain connects TRBV5-1 to TRBJ2-5; TRBD1 might be the D (6 bases). The ends were cut back, 1 base at V and 5 bases at J, with 18 bases in the middle. CDR3 size: 16 residues. Germline CDR1 reads SGHRS; CDR2 reads YFSETQ. The CDR3 loop reads CASSLRPFGGTETQYF. The CDR3 DNA sequence: TGCGCCAGCAGCTTGCGGCCGTTTGGGGGCACGGAGACCCAGTACTTC.

V and J are TRBV11-2 and TRBJ2-5, with D possibly being TRBD1 (5 bases). CDR3 length: 13 residues. The germline CDR1 and CDR2 sequences are SGHAT and FQNNGV. V lost 3 bases and J lost 7, with 12 bases in between. The CDR3 reads CASSFTTQGTQYF. The CDR3 coding sequence is TGTGCCAGCAGCTTTACCACGCAGGGGACCCAGTACTTC.

The chain uses TRBV5-1 and TRBJ2-1, with TRBD1 matching 9 bases. The germline V gene encodes CDR1 SGHRS and CDR2 YFSETQ. The CDR3 loop spans 15 amino acids. V shed 0 bases, J shed 5 bases, and the junction held 3 bases outside the gene matches. CDR3 sequence (DNA): TGCGCCAGCAGCTTGGGGGACAGGGTCGACAATGAGCAGTTCTTC. This codes for CASSLGDRVDNEQFF.

This clone has only one observation. The rearrangement links TRBV9 to TRBJ2-5; D is perhaps TRBD1 (6 bases). CDR3 size: 15 residues. Trimming took off 3 bases at V and 3 bases at J, with 15 bases between the two ends. Germline V lookup: CDR1 SGDLS, CDR2 YYNGEE. The CDR3 DNA reads as TGTGCCAGCAGCGGGTCAGGGGCGAAAGAAGAGACCCAGTACTTC. It yields the protein CASSGSGAKEETQYF.

Only a few counts were recorded for this clone. The genes are TRBV30 and TRBJ1-2; D unclear. V shed 8 bases and J shed 2 bases, with 9 bases lying between them. Germline CDR1 reads GTSNPN; CDR2 reads SVGIG (reference sequence). The CDR3 contains 11 residues. CDR3 residues: CAQLRNYGYTF. In DNA, the CDR3 is TGTGCCCAACTGAGGAACTATGGCTACACCTTC. Full variable domain (rest looked up from reference TRBV30 and TRBJ1-2): SQTIHQWPATLVQPVGSPLSLECTVEGTSNPNLYWYRQAAGRGLQLLFYSVGIGQISSEVPQNLSASRPQDRQFILSSKKLLLSDSGFYLCAQLRNYGYTFGSGTRLTVV.

CDR3 region: CATQDGPNSNQPQHF. The CDR3 coding sequence is TGTGCCACCCAAGACGGACCTAATAGCAATCAGCCCCAGCATTTT. The chain links TRBV19 to TRBJ1-5; no clear D gene. Germline CDR1 reads LNHDA; CDR2 reads SQIVND (reference sequence). Deletions cut 10 bases from V and 0 bases from J, with 16 bases between. This CDR3 contains 15 residues.

The rearrangement links TRBV10-3 to TRBJ1-2; 7 nucleotides agree with TRBD1. Trimming took 6 bases from V and 2 from J; bases not matched to a gene: 12. The germline CDR1 and CDR2 sequences are ENHRY and SYGVKD. There are 16 residues in the CDR3. The CDR3 coding sequence is TGTGCCATCAGGGACACCGGGCAGGGGGTAAACTATGGCTACACCTTC. Translation: CAIRDTGQGVNYGYTF.

The chain employs TRBV29-1 and TRBJ2-1, with D perhaps matching TRBD2 (6 bases). The V gene lost 3 bases and the J gene lost 1 base, with 16 bases spanning the gap. The length of the CDR3 is 16 residues. Germline V gene sequence: CDR1 SQVTM, CDR2 ANQGSEA. In nucleotides, the CDR3 is TGCAGCGTTGAGCTACGGAGGGCCGGGTCCTACAATGAGCAGTTCTTC. Amino acids: CSVELRRAGSYNEQFF.

This chain connects TRBV14 to TRBJ2-5; weak D call: TRBD1 (6 bases). The CDR3 length is 15 residues. The V end was cut by 4 bases, the J end by 5 bases, with 17 bases between. The germline gives CDR1 SGHDN, CDR2 FVKESK. Written as DNA, the CDR3 is TGTGCCAGCAGCCCAGGGACGCATAGGGGGGAGACCCAGTACTTC. As protein: CASSPGTHRGETQYF.

This chain connects TRBV15 to TRBJ2-1; the match to TRBD1 covers 9 bases. CDR3 size: 15 residues. J gave up 3 bases and V 5 bases, and 5 bases lay outside the gene matches. CDR1 is LNHNV and CDR2 is YYDKDF in the germline V gene (reference sequence). The CDR3 DNA sequence: TGTGCCACCAGCGTCACGACAGGGGGCTACAATGAGCAGTTCTTC. As protein: CATSVTTGGYNEQFF.

The rearrangement links TRBV9 to TRBJ1-6, with D possibly being TRBD1 (6 bases). CDR3 length: 15 residues. Looked up from germline, CDR1 is SGDLS and CDR2 is YYNGEE. Trimming shortened V by 1 base and J by 6 bases, and 11 bases separated the two germline ends. As DNA, the CDR3 is TGTGCCAGCAGCGTACTGTTGGGGGCTAATTCACCCCTCCACTTT. Its translation: CASSVLLGANSPLHF.

The chain recombines TRBV28 with TRBJ1-6; 7 bases fit TRBD1. The CDR3 is 15 amino acids. V shed 4 bases, J shed 5 bases, and the junction held 5 bases outside the gene matches. Germline lookup yields CDR1 MDHEN and CDR2 SYDVKM. CDR3 nucleotide sequence: TGTGCCAGCAGTTCTGAACAGGGGAATAATTCACCCCTCCACTTT. Protein: CASSSEQGNNSPLHF. Full variable domain (outside the CDR3, taken from reference TRBV28 and TRBJ1-6): DVKVTQSSRYLVKRTGEKVFLECVQDMDHENMFWYRQDPGLGLRLIYFSYDVKMKEKGDIPEGYSVSREKKERFSLILESASTNQTSMYLCASSSEQGNNSPLHFGNGTRLTVT.

The chain uses TRBV5-1 and TRBJ2-5; D may be TRBD1 (6 bases). CDR3 length: 16 amino acids. Germline CDR1 reads SGHRS; CDR2 reads YFSETQ. V was pared by 4 bases and J by 1 base, with 17 bases between. The CDR3 spells CASSRAGTLTQETQYF. The CDR3 DNA is TGCGCCAGCAGCAGGGCAGGGACACTCACCCAAGAGACCCAGTACTTC. Filled out from reference TRBV5-1 and TRBJ2-5, the complete variable domain reads KAGVTQTPRYLIKTRGQQVTLSCSPISGHRSVSWYQQTPGQGLQFLFEYFSETQRNKGNFPGRFSGRQFSNSRSEMNVSTLELGDSALYLCASSRAGTLTQETQYFGPGTRLLVL.

The V call is TRBV18, the J call TRBJ1-5, with D perhaps TRBD1 (6 bases). The CDR3 length is 15 residues. Trimming took off 3 bases at V and 5 bases at J, with 14 bases between the two ends. Germline V lookup: CDR1 KGHSH, CDR2 LQKENI. The DNA for the CDR3 is TGTGCCAGCTCACCGGCGGCAGGGGTTGATCAGCCCCAGCATTTT. This codes for CASSPAAGVDQPQHF.

With respect to this clone: Different DNA sequences within this sample yield the same CDR3. This chain uses TRBV2 with TRBJ2-1, with TRBD2 matching over 15 bases. The CDR3 extends over 14 amino acids. From germline, CDR1 is SNHLY and CDR2 FYNNEI. Trimming removed 6 bases from V and 7 bases from J; junction bases left unmatched: 1. This CDR3 reads CASRGLAGGNEQFF. DNA for the CDR3: TGTGCCAGCAGAGGACTAGCGGGGGGGAATGAGCAGTTCTTC.

CDR3 bases: TGTGCCAGCAGTCGGCAGGGGCAAGTAGATGGCTACACCTTC. The encoded protein is CASSRQGQVDGYTF. The J gene is TRBJ1-2, the V gene TRBV6-5, with a weak D call TRBD1 (6 bases). The CDR3 extends over 14 amino acids. Germline assignment: CDR1 MNHEY and CDR2 SVGAGI. V was shortened by 5 bases and J by 6 bases, with 16 bases between the two germline ends.

The chain recombines TRBV6-5 with TRBJ1-6, with D unresolved. V lost 4 bases and J lost 9, with 10 bases in between. The germline V gene encodes CDR1 MNHEY and CDR2 SVGAGI. This CDR3 has 13 amino acids. The DNA of the CDR3 is TGTGCCAGCAGTTCCCCTACCCTTTCACCCCTCCACTTT. Amino acids: CASSSPTLSPLHF.

The CDR3 reads CASSQEGMVGQETQYF. In nucleotides, the CDR3 is TGCGCCAGCAGCCAAGAAGGTATGGTGGGGCAAGAGACCCAGTACTTC. The chain recombines TRBV4-1 with TRBJ2-5; D is unresolved. Germline lookup yields CDR1 MGHRA and CDR2 YSYEKL. This CDR3 is built from 16 residues. Trimming took 0 bases from V and 2 from J, leaving 13 bases between them.

This chain joins TRBV4-3 and TRBJ2-7, with a tentative D call TRBD1 (6 bases). V lost 1 base, J lost 0 bases, and 13 bases lay in between. The V gene's germline CDR1 is LGHNA and CDR2 YSLEER. The CDR3 runs to 16 residues. The CDR3 DNA reads as TGCGCCAGCAGCCAAGTTTCAGGGGCGAGCTCCTACGAGCAGTACTTC. It encodes CASSQVSGASSYEQYF.

The chain is built from TRBV6-5 and TRBJ2-5; 8 bases align to TRBD1. Germline lookup yields CDR1 MNHEY and CDR2 SVGAGI. Trimming took 5 bases from V and 2 from J; bases not matched to a gene: 7. CDR3 length equals 15 residues. The CDR3 is CASSRGTGKQETQYF. CDR3 nucleotide sequence: TGTGCCAGCAGTCGCGGGACAGGAAAACAAGAGACCCAGTACTTC.

The J gene is TRBJ1-1, the V gene TRBV5-1; D call uncertain. Germline V CDR1 and CDR2: SGHRS, YFSETQ. This CDR3 has 15 amino acids. V lost 5 bases, J lost 1 base, and 15 bases lay in between. The CDR3 protein is CASRREPDKNTEAFF. In DNA form, the CDR3 reads TGCGCCAGCAGACGGGAGCCAGACAAGAACACTGAAGCTTTCTTT.